These T cell receptor beta chains were read from a single sample in a study of blood T cell repertoires in COVID-19. Only in-frame clones appear in the TCRdb table, and some are missing; sequencing was by immunoSEQ multiplex PCR. Counted here are 52,000 or so clones, around four fifths occurring once; the ten biggest clones make up more than 13%. What was sequenced was peripheral blood. The source of these receptors is a human donor in a cohort sampled during active COVID-19. Each CDR3 is given with its conserved first and last residue. The order of the fields is clone size, V gene, J gene, CDR3 protein. Clone sizes are given selectively: once, few, many, or a class where the clone is expanded.

-	TRBV6-5	TRBJ2-7	CASSFGTIGYGQYF
-	TRBV18	TRBJ2-5	CASSPSGETQYF
-	TRBV7-9	TRBJ2-7	CASSLDGSYEQYF
-	TRBV30	TRBJ2-2	CAWSGLAYTGELFF
-	TRBV6-6	TRBJ2-1	CASSYGDTPRDEQFF
-	TRBV28	TRBJ2-2	CASSSSGGTGELFF
once	TRBV10-3	TRBJ2-7	CAISEFGTGGRHEQYF
-	TRBV30	TRBJ2-4	CAWSRAENIQYF
-	TRBV7-3	TRBJ2-7	CASSLGWGAGTTPYEQYF
-	TRBV5-1	TRBJ2-7	CASRQQGVPSYEQYF
-	TRBV2	TRBJ2-7	CASSDHPGLVGYEQYF
-	TRBV5-1	TRBJ2-5	CASSLALTSGRGETQYF
-	TRBV7-8	TRBJ1-1	CASSPRNTEAFF
-	TRBV5-1	TRBJ2-1	CASSLQSAGGHNEQFF